What follows describes a single TCR beta chain. Its target is unknown. The data derive from a study of post-analysis software for immune sequencing data. Across the study: The disease courses covered relapsing-remitting, secondary progressive and progressive-relapsing multiple sclerosis. The study's findings and limits: Four to six TRBV segments were more frequent in patients than controls; TRBV5-6, TRBV5-1 and TRBV20-1 belonged to this group. Samples prepared in the same batch strongly co-clustered by F measure. Multiple sclerosis patients had significantly lower normalized Chao1 diversity than controls.

This CDR3 has 13 residues. The V end lost 1 base, the J end lost 6 bases, and 9 bases lay between the germline ends. Germline V gene lookup returns CDR1 LGHNA and CDR2 YSLEER. cDNA libraries for TCR beta contained unique molecular identifiers. TCRdb independently ran MiXCR on the PCR reads; one entry per CDR3 protein. In the table there are roughly 670,000 distinct CDR3 sequences, 55% to 60% of which are singletons. The sequenced material came from blood. The chain employs TRBV4-3 and TRBJ1-2; D is unclear. This receptor was identified in a girl aged 2 to 9 with multiple sclerosis. CDR3 nucleotide sequence: TGCGCCAGCAGCCAAGGGCAGAAGGATGGCTACACCTTC. This sequence encodes CASSQGQKDGYTF.